Listed below are T cell receptor beta chains from one sample, sequenced in a study of cytomegalovirus exposure and HLA in healthy donors. The protocol was immunoSEQ multiplex PCR, while the TCRdb copy is restricted to in-frame clones and leaves out a portion. Altogether about 120,000 clones are present, about 73% being singletons, with the ten largest covering 2.5% to 3.5%. The sequenced sample consisted of PBMCs. These receptors all stem from a woman in her twenties or thirties in good health and CMV-seropositive. Each CDR3 is given with its conserved first and last residue. Each record gives: J gene, V gene, clone size, D gene, CDR3 protein, CDR3 DNA. The D gene is left open where the match is weak. For some rows the clone size is stated as once, few or many, or as a class when expanded; others skip it.

TRBJ2-1,TRBV4-2,once,-,CASSQDWHPPGNEQFF,TGTGCCAGCAGCCAAGATTGGCACCCCCCGGGGAATGAGCAGTTCTTC
TRBJ1-3,TRBV4-3,-,-,CASSRDLFSGNTIYF,TGCGCCAGCAGCCGAGATCTATTCTCTGGAAACACCATATATTTT
TRBJ1-1,TRBV10-3,-,-,CAISERTEAFF,TGTGCCATCAGTGAACGGACTGAAGCTTTCTTT
TRBJ2-5,TRBV4-1,-,TRBD1,CASSHSTGQGQQETQYF,TGCGCCAGCAGCCATAGTACCGGACAGGGGCAACAAGAGACCCAGTACTTC
TRBJ2-7,TRBV11-2,-,TRBD1,CASSPGQGIYEQYF,TGTGCCAGCAGCCCCGGACAGGGTATCTACGAGCAGTACTTC
TRBJ1-5,TRBV28,-,-,CASSIDYQPQHF,TGTGCCAGCAGCATAGACTATCAGCCCCAGCATTTT
TRBJ2-1,TRBV15,-,TRBD2,CATSRDLGGGLLGEQFF,TGTGCCACCAGCAGGGATCTCGGGGGGGGCCTTTTGGGTGAGCAGTTCTTC
TRBJ2-2,TRBV29-1,-,TRBD2,CSVVLSSGNTGELFF,TGCAGCGTTGTACTATCTAGCGGGAACACCGGGGAGCTGTTTTTT
TRBJ1-1,TRBV19,-,-,CASSIYWARMNTEAFF,TGTGCCAGTAGTATTTATTGGGCCAGAATGAACACTGAAGCTTTCTTT
TRBJ2-7,TRBV4-3,-,-,CASSQVDGAYEQYF,TGCGCCAGCAGCCAAGTCGACGGGGCCTACGAGCAGTACTTC
TRBJ1-2,TRBV29-1,-,-,CSASTVYGYTF,TGCAGCGCTTCGACAGTCTATGGCTACACCTTC
TRBJ1-6,TRBV4-2,-,-,CASSQEHYNSPLHF,TGTGCCAGCAGCCAAGAACATTATAATTCACCCCTCCACTTT
TRBJ2-7,TRBV11-2,-,TRBD1,CASSPRDRGYEQYF,TGTGCCAGCAGCCCACGGGACAGGGGCTACGAGCAGTACTTC
TRBJ2-3,TRBV27,-,-,CASSHQDTQYF,TGTGCCAGCAGTCACCAGGATACGCAGTATTTT
TRBJ2-7,TRBV30,few,-,CAWSVEAEQYF,TGTGCCTGGAGTGTTGAGGCGGAGCAGTACTTC
TRBJ2-1,TRBV7-3,-,TRBD2,CASSLGGGGAYNEQFF,TGTGCCAGCAGCTTAGGTGGCGGGGGGGCCTACAATGAGCAGTTCTTC
TRBJ2-7,TRBV11-3,-,TRBD1,CASSFGPGTGAAYEQYF,TGTGCCAGCAGCTTCGGTCCCGGGACAGGGGCGGCCTACGAGCAGTACTTC
TRBJ2-3,TRBV19,-,-,CASSMGGQTGTDTQYF,TGTGCCAGTAGTATGGGGGGACAGACGGGCACAGATACGCAGTATTTT
TRBJ2-5,TRBV5-4,-,TRBD2,CASSTGGGQETQYF,TGTGCCAGCAGTACGGGGGGAGGACAAGAGACCCAGTACTTC
TRBJ1-2,TRBV5-1,-,TRBD1,CASSFTGGTRGYTF,TGCGCCAGCAGCTTCACAGGGGGCACTAGAGGCTACACCTTC
TRBJ1-2,TRBV7-8,-,-,CASSLGWGAGANYGYTF,TGTGCCAGCAGCTTAGGGTGGGGAGCGGGAGCTAACTATGGCTACACCTTC
TRBJ2-2,TRBV19,-,TRBD1,CASSPRQGAAGELFF,TGTGCCAGTAGCCCTCGACAGGGGGCCGCCGGGGAGCTGTTTTTT
TRBJ2-3,TRBV4-1,few,TRBD2,CASSQERGTSGSGSTDTQYF,TGCGCCAGCAGCCAAGAGCGAGGGACTAGCGGGTCGGGAAGCACAGATACGCAGTATTTT
TRBJ2-5,TRBV15,-,-,CATSRGDQGYQETQYF,TGTGCCACCAGCAGGGGGGACCAGGGGTACCAAGAGACCCAGTACTTC
TRBJ2-7,TRBV7-9,-,TRBD2,CASSPAPGDRDYVKQYF,TGTGCCAGCAGCCCGGCCCCCGGGGACCGGGACTATGTAAAGCAGTACTTC
TRBJ1-1,TRBV4-2,-,TRBD1,CASSRAGGGNTEAFF,TGTGCCAGCAGCCGAGCAGGGGGAGGGAACACTGAAGCTTTCTTT
TRBJ2-5,TRBV6-1,-,-,CASSLRSQETQYF,TGTGCCAGCAGTCTCCGGAGTCAAGAGACCCAGTACTTC
TRBJ1-1,TRBV28,once,-,CASMVLPGEAFF,TGTGCCAGCATGGTTCTTCCAGGGGAAGCTTTCTTT
TRBJ2-7,TRBV7-2,-,-,CASSSSGESSYEQYF,TGTGCCAGCAGCTCATCTGGAGAGAGCTCCTACGAGCAGTACTTC
TRBJ1-5,TRBV5-6,-,-,CASSFGTSHSNQPQHF,TGTGCCAGCAGCTTTGGGACAAGTCATAGCAATCAGCCCCAGCATTTT
TRBJ1-1,TRBV6-5,-,TRBD1,CASSYSTGGITEAFF,TGTGCCAGCAGTTACTCGACAGGGGGGATCACTGAAGCTTTCTTT
TRBJ2-5,TRBV5-1,-,-,CASSLEGELQYF,TGCGCCAGCAGCTTGGAGGGGGAGCTTCAGTACTTC
TRBJ2-2,TRBV11-1,-,-,CASSLAHSPPGELFF,TGTGCCAGCAGCTTAGCACACAGTCCGCCCGGGGAGCTGTTTTTT
TRBJ2-1,TRBV28,-,-,CASSLAPGSNNEQFF,TGTGCCAGCAGTTTAGCCCCAGGGTCTAACAATGAGCAGTTCTTC
TRBJ1-5,TRBV4-3,-,TRBD1,CASSPQTGGNGQPQHF,TGCGCCAGCAGCCCCCAGACAGGGGGCAACGGTCAGCCCCAGCATTTT
TRBJ1-2,TRBV25-1,-,-,CASSESRAGNGYTF,TGTGCCAGCAGTGAAAGTCGGGCAGGGAATGGCTACACCTTC
TRBJ2-1,TRBV27,-,-,CASSLLTSSGGNEQFF,TGTGCCAGCAGTTTACTAACTAGCAGTGGTGGCAATGAGCAGTTCTTC
TRBJ1-1,TRBV30,few,TRBD1,CAWSSHRGTEAFF,TGTGCCTGGAGTTCACACAGGGGCACTGAAGCTTTCTTT
TRBJ1-1,TRBV7-9,-,-,CSSSLTGIRTEAFF,TGTTCCAGCAGCTTAACGGGGATTCGGACTGAAGCTTTCTTT
TRBJ1-1,TRBV2,-,-,CASVRETNTEAFF,TGTGCCAGCGTGAGGGAAACTAACACTGAAGCTTTCTTT
TRBJ2-7,TRBV6-1,once,TRBD1,CASSVDRDSYEQYF,TGTGCCAGCAGTGTGGACAGGGACTCCTACGAGCAGTACTTC
TRBJ2-5,TRBV9,-,-,CASSSGQKETQYF,TGTGCCAGCAGCTCCGGACAGAAAGAGACCCAGTACTTC
TRBJ2-3,TRBV9,-,TRBD1,CASSVFGTASSTDTQYF,TGTGCCAGCAGCGTCTTCGGGACAGCGAGCTCCACAGATACGCAGTATTTT
TRBJ1-4,TRBV9,-,-,CASSLNVGPNEKLFF,TGTGCCAGCAGCCTCAACGTGGGCCCCAATGAAAAACTGTTTTTT
TRBJ1-1,TRBV19,-,TRBD1,CASFNRGMNTEAFF,TGTGCCAGTTTCAACAGGGGGATGAACACTGAAGCTTTCTTT
TRBJ2-7,TRBV15,-,TRBD1,CATSSRDRHSYEQYF,TGTGCCACCAGCTCCCGGGACAGGCACTCCTACGAGCAGTACTTC
TRBJ1-6,TRBV11-2,-,TRBD1,CASSYRQGIWSPLHF,TGTGCCAGCAGCTACCGACAGGGGATTTGGTCACCCCTCCACTTT
TRBJ1-1,TRBV5-1,-,-,CASSLHFQGSTEAFF,TGCGCCAGCAGCTTACACTTCCAGGGTTCCACTGAAGCTTTCTTT
TRBJ2-1,TRBV6-1,-,TRBD2,CASSELQGTRREQFF,TGTGCCAGCAGTGAATTGCAGGGGACTAGGCGTGAGCAGTTCTTC
TRBJ1-4,TRBV6-1,-,TRBD1,CASSPPTGFREKLFF,TGTGCCAGCAGTCCCCCGACAGGGTTTAGAGAAAAACTGTTTTTT
TRBJ2-4,TRBV27,-,TRBD2,CASSQPGTSGGLVQYF,TGTGCCAGCAGTCAACCGGGGACTAGCGGGGGGCTTGTTCAGTACTTC
TRBJ2-1,TRBV5-6,-,-,CASSLGSYNEQFF,TGTGCCAGCAGCTTGGGTTCGTACAATGAGCAGTTCTTC